The present T cell receptor (beta chain) was sequenced within a study of blood T cell repertoires in COVID-19. Study in general: Both acute and convalescent COVID-19 samples were obtained from the United States, Italy and Spain. Sources were T cells, B-cell-depleted T cells, or PBMCs; the material itself was cDNA or gDNA.

The V and J ends lost 4 bases and 2 bases respectively, with 9 bases between them. This CDR3 region has 13 residues. CDR1 and CDR2 from the germline V gene are SGDLS and YYNGEE. Original handling: Amplification from reference gene primers served as the basis for estimated nucleated cell counts. Libraries were prepared by immunoSEQ multiplex PCR; TCRdb keeps only in-frame clonotypes and omits some of them. V and J calls and clone size follow that table, whereas D and trimming were derived from the DNA. The profile shows roughly 250,000 clones, under 90% of them singletons. The receptor was isolated from a human donor in a cohort sampled during active COVID-19. The sequenced sample was peripheral blood. J is TRBJ1-2 and V is TRBV9, with D possibly TRBD1 on 6 matching bases. The CDR3 sequence is CASSQTGNYGYTF. Here the CDR3 DNA reads TGTGCCAGCAGCCAGACAGGCAACTATGGCTACACCTTC.